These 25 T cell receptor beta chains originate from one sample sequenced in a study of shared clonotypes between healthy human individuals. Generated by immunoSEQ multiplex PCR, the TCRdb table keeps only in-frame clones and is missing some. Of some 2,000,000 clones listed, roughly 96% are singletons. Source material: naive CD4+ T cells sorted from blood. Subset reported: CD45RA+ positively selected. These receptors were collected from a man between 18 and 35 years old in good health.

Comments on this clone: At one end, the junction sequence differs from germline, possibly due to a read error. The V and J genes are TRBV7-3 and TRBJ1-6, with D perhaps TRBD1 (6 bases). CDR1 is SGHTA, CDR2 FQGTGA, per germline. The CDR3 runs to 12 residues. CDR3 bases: TGTGCCAGCAGCCAGGGGAATTCACCCCCCCACTTT. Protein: CASSQGNSPPHF.

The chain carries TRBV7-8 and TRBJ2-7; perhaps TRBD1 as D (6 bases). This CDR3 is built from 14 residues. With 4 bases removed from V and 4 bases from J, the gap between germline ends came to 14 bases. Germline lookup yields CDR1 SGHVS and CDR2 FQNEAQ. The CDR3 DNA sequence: TGTGCCAGCAGCTCTAGCTCAGGGGATTACGAGCAGTACTTC. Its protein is CASSSSSGDYEQYF.

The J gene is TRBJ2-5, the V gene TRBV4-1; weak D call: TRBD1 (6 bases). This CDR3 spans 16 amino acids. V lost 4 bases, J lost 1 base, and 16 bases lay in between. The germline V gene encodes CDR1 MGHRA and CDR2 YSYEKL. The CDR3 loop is CASSPPVGRGQETQYF. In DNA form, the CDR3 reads TGCGCCAGCAGCCCACCGGTAGGCAGGGGCCAAGAGACCCAGTACTTC.

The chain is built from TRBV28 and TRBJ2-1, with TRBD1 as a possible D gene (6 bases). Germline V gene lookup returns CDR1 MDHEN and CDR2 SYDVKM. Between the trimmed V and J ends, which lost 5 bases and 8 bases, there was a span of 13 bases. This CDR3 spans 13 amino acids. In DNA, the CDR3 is TGTGCCAGCAGTCCTCAGACAGGTCATGAGCAGTTCTTC. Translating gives CASSPQTGHEQFF. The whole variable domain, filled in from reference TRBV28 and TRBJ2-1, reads DVKVTQSSRYLVKRTGEKVFLECVQDMDHENMFWYRQDPGLGLRLIYFSYDVKMKEKGDIPEGYSVSREKKERFSLILESASTNQTSMYLCASSPQTGHEQFFGPGTRLTVL.

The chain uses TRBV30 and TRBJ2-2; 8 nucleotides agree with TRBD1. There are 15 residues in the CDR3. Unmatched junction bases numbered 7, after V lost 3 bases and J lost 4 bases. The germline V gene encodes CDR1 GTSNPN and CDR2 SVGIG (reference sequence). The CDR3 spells CAWRRTGWSTGELFF. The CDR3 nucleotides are TGTGCCTGGAGACGGACAGGGTGGAGCACCGGGGAGCTGTTTTTT.

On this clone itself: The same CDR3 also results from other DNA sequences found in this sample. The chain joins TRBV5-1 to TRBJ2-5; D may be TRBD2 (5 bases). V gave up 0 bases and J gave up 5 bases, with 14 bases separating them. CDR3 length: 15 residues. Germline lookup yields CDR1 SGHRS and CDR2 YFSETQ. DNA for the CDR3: TGCGCCAGCAGCTTGGGAGGGTCAAGTTACGAGACCCAGTACTTC. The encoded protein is CASSLGGSSYETQYF.

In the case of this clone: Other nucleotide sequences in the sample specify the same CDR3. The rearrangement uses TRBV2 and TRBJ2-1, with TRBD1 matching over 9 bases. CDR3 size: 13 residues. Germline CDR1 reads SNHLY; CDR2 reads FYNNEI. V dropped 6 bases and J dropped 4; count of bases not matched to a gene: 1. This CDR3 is CASSGQGYNEQFF. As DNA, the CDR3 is TGTGCCAGCAGCGGACAGGGGTACAATGAGCAGTTCTTC.

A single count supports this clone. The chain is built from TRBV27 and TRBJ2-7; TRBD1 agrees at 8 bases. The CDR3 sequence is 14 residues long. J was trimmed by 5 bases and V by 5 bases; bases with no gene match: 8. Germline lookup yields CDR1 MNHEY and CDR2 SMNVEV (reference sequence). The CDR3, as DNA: TGTGCCAGCAGTCACCCCGGACAGGGTAACGAGCAGTACTTC. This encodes CASSHPGQGNEQYF.

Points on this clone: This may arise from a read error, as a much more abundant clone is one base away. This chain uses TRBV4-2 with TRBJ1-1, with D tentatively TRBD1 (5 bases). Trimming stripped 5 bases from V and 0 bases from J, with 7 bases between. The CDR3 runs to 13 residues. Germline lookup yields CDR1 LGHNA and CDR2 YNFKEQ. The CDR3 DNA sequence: TGTGCCAGCAGCTCACAGGTGAACACTGAAGCTTTCTTT. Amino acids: CASSSQVNTEAFF.

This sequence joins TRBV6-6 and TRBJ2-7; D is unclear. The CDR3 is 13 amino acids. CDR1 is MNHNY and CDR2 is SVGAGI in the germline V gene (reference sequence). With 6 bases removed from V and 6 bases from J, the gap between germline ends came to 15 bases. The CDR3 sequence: CASRQLGYAEQYF. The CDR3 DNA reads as TGTGCCAGCAGACAACTTGGGTATGCCGAGCAGTACTTC.

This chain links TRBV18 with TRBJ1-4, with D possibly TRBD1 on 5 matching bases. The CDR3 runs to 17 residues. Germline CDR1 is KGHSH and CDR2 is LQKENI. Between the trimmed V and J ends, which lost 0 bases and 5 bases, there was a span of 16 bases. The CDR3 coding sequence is TGTGCCAGCTCACCACCCCCGGCTTGGGGGAGCAATGAAAAACTGTTTTTT. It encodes CASSPPPAWGSNEKLFF.

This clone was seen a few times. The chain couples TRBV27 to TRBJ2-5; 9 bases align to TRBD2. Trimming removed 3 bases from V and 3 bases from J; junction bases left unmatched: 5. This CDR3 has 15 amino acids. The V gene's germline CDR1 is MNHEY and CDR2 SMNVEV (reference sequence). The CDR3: CASSFASGTKETQYF. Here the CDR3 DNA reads TGTGCCAGCAGTTTCGCTAGCGGGACAAAAGAGACCCAGTACTTC.

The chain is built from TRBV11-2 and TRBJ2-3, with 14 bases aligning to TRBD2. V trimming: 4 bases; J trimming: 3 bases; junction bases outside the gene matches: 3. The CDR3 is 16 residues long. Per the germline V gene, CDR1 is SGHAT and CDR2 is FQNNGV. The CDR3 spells CASSSRTSGGTDTQYF. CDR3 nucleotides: TGTGCCAGCAGCTCTAGGACTAGCGGGGGGACAGATACGCAGTATTTT.

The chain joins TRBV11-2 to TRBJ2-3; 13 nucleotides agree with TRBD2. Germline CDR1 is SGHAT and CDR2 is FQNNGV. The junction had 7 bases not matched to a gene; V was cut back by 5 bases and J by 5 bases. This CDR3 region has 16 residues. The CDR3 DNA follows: TGTGCCAGCAGCCTAAGACTAGCGGGGGGATTAGATACGCAGTATTTT. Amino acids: CASSLRLAGGLDTQYF.

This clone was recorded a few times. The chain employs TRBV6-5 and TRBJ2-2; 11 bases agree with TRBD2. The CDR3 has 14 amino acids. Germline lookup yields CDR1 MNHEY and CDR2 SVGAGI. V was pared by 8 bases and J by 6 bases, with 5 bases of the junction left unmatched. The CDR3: CASHVAGGSGELFF. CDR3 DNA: TGTGCCAGCCACGTAGCGGGAGGGTCCGGGGAGCTGTTTTTT.

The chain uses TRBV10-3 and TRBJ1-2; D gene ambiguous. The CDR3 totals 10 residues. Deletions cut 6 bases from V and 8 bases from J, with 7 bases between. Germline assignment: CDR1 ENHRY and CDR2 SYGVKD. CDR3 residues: CAIRGTGYTF. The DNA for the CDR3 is TGTGCCATCAGGGGAACCGGCTACACCTTC.

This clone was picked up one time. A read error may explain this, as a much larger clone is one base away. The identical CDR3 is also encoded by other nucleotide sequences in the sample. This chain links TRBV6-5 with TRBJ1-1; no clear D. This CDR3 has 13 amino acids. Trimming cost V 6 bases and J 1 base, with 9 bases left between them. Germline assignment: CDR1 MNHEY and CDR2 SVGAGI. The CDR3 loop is CASSQGRNTEAFF. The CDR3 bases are TGTGCCAGCAGCCAAGGACGGAACACTGAAGCTTTCTTT.

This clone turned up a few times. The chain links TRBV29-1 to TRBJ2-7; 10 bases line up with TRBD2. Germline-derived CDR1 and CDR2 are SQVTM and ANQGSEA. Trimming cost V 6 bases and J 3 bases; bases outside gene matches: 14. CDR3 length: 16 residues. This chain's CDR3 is CSVGRLAGPTRYEQYF. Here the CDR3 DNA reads TGCAGCGTGGGAAGACTAGCGGGTCCCACTCGCTACGAGCAGTACTTC.

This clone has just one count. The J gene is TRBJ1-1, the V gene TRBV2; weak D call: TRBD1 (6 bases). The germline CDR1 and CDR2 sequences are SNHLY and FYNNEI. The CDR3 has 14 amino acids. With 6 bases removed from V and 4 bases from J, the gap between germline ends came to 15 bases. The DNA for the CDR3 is TGTGCCAGCAGGAGAACAGGGTTGGGCACTGAAGCTTTCTTT. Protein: CASRRTGLGTEAFF.

The CDR3 nucleotides read TGTGCCAGCAGTTCCGGACACGGTGAGCAGTTCTTC. It is translated as CASSSGHGEQFF. This chain joins TRBV7-2 and TRBJ2-1; TRBD1 is a possible D gene (5 bases). Germline CDR1 SGHTA, CDR2 FQGNSA. The CDR3 is made up of 12 amino acids. V shed 6 bases and J shed 9 bases, with 12 bases lying between them.

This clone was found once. The chain's CDR3 is CASSPIIGTGVLEQYF. CDR3 sequence (DNA): TGTGCCAGCTCACCAATCATCGGGACAGGGGTCCTCGAGCAGTACTTC. The chain combines TRBV18 with TRBJ2-7, with 10 positions matching TRBD1. The CDR3 runs to 16 residues. Trimming at V came to 2 bases and at J to 6 bases, leaving 10 bases not matched to a gene. Germline lookup yields CDR1 KGHSH and CDR2 LQKENI.

Written as DNA, the CDR3 is TGTGCCAGCAGCGCAATGATCTACGGAGAGACCCAGTACTTC. As protein: CASSAMIYGETQYF. The chain carries TRBV11-2 and TRBJ2-5; the D is unclear. Germline V lookup: CDR1 SGHAT, CDR2 FQNNGV. The CDR3 runs to 14 residues. Deletions cut 5 bases from V and 4 bases from J, with 14 bases between.

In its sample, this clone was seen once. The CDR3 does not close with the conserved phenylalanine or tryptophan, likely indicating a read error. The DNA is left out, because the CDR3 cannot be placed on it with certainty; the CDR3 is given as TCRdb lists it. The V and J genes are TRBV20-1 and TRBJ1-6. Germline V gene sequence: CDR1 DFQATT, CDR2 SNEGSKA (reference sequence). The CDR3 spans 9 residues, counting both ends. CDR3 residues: CSARGSGGP.

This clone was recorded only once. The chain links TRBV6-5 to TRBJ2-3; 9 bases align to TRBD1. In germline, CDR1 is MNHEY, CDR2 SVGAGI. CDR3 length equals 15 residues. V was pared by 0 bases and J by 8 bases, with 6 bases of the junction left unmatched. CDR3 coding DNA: TGTGCCAGCAGTTACTCGGGACAGGGCAGCAGTACGCAGTATTTT. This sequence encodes CASSYSGQGSSTQYF.

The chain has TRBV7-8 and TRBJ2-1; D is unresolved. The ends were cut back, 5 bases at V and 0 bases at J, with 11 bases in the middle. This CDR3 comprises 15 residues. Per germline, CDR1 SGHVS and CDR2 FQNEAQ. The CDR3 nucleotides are TGTGCCAGCAGCCCGCAGGTTAGCTCCTACAATGAGCAGTTCTTC. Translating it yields CASSPQVSSYNEQFF.